This T cell receptor beta chain was profiled in a study of T cell responses to AZD1222 COVID-19 vaccine. General study results and limits: Rises in breadth and depth of Spike-specific TCRs came after two AZD1222 doses.

This CDR3 is built from 16 residues. V was pared by 3 bases and J by 1 base, with 15 bases between. The germline V gene has CDR1 MNHEY and CDR2 SMNVEV (reference sequence). The data were produced by immunoSEQ multiplex PCR, yet TCRdb's version contains in-frame clones alone and is incomplete. Here the sample spans about 150,000 clones, approximately 90% being singletons. Worth noting for this clone: Its antigen is as yet unknown.

This clonotype was obtained from an adult in good health. J is TRBJ2-5 and V is TRBV27; D is perhaps TRBD2 (6 bases). This material consisted of peripheral blood, taken on day 0 of AZD1222 vaccination. The CDR3, as DNA: TGTGCCAGCAGTTTTGCTTGGGCAGCGGGCCAAGAGACCCAGTACTTC. Its protein product is CASSFAWAAGQETQYF.